This entry lists 23 T cell receptor beta chains sequenced from one sample in a study of spatial heterogeneity in lung cancer. One entry per CDR3 protein, called by TCRdb with MiXCR from the 5' RACE reads. The data contain about 100,000 distinct CDR3 sequences, around 4.3% of them seen just once; the ten biggest clones take up around 20%. What these receptors recognize is not known. General study points: Intratumoral expanded alpha and beta TCR counts were found to track tumor mutation counts.

Regarding time point: sample taken at primary tumor resection. Here the sequenced sample was lung tumor tissue, taken at surgery. The receptors stem from a male donor with early-stage non-small cell lung cancer.

This clonotype has ten or more counts. V is TRBV5-1 and J is TRBJ2-2, with D perhaps assigned TRBD1 or TRBD2 (5 bases each). The V end was cut by 0 bases, the J end by 6 bases, with 21 bases between. This CDR3 has 18 residues. Germline V lookup: CDR1 SGHRS, CDR2 YFSETQ. CDR3 in amino acids: CASSLVRQGGGEPGELFF. The CDR3 DNA is TGCGCCAGCAGCTTGGTCAGGCAGGGTGGAGGTGAACCCGGGGAGCTGTTTTTT.

In this sample, this clonotype turned up many times. The CDR3 nucleotides read TGCAGTGCTAGGGGGTACAATGAGCAGTTCTTC. This encodes CSARGYNEQFF. The chain uses TRBV20-1 and TRBJ2-1; D remains unclear. The germline V gene encodes CDR1 DFQATT and CDR2 SNEGSKA (reference sequence). The germline V and J ends were trimmed by 3 bases and 4 bases, with 4 bases remaining between them. The CDR3 length is 11 residues.

This clonotype was seen repeatedly, ten times or more. The CDR3 DNA follows: TGTGCCAGCAGCCAAGGAAAGGGTGGTTACACTGAAGCTTTCTTT. It is translated as CASSQGKGGYTEAFF. The chain uses TRBV4-2 and TRBJ1-1; no definite D call. Germline CDR1 is LGHNA and CDR2 is YNFKEQ. The germline V and J ends were trimmed by 1 base and 3 bases, with 12 bases remaining between them. The CDR3 has 15 amino acids.

This clonotype showed up many times. The rearrangement joins TRBV12-3 or TRBV12-4 to TRBJ2-6; no clear D gene. V was shortened by 3 bases and J by 4 bases, with 7 bases between the two germline ends. CDR3 length: 14 amino acids. CDR3 in DNA: TGTGCCAGCAGTTTTAGATCCGGGGCCAACGTCCTGACTTTC. This gives the protein CASSFRSGANVLTF.

This clonotype was seen at least ten times. The V and J genes are TRBV9 and TRBJ2-2, with 7 positions matching TRBD1. The CDR3 extends over 15 amino acids. J lost 4 bases, V lost 4 bases, and 7 bases had no gene match. The germline CDR1 and CDR2 sequences are SGDLS and YYNGEE. CDR3 DNA sequence: TGTGCCAGCAGCAGGGGGACAGCCGCCACCGGGGAGCTGTTTTTT. Protein sequence: CASSRGTAATGELFF.

This clonotype was seen repeatedly, ten times or more. J is TRBJ1-2 and V is TRBV4-1; D is perhaps TRBD1 (6 bases). Trimming removed 0 bases from V and 4 bases from J, with 12 bases in between. The CDR3 runs 15 residues. Germline CDR1 MGHRA, CDR2 YSYEKL. The CDR3 DNA reads TGCGCCAGCAGCCAAGAAACGGGGGCTGGCTATGGCTACACCTTC. Translated: CASSQETGAGYGYTF.

This clonotype was recorded many times. V gene TRBV6-6 combines with J gene TRBJ1-5; D is uncertain. The CDR3 covers 13 residues. Germline V gene lookup returns CDR1 MNHNY and CDR2 SVGAGI (reference sequence). V shed 2 bases and J shed 7 bases, with 9 bases lying between them. The CDR3, as DNA: TGTGCCAGCAGTTACACGGGCGGGCAGCCCCAGCATTTT. Its translation is CASSYTGGQPQHF.

In this sample, this clonotype turned up many times. The rearrangement joins TRBV29-1 to TRBJ2-3; possibly TRBD2 for D (6 bases). V was cut by 0 bases and J by 3 bases, with 16 bases left in between. Germline values: CDR1 SQVTM, CDR2 ANQGSEA. The CDR3 has 16 residues. CDR3 nucleotides: TGCAGCGTTGAAGATATCGGGCTAGCGAGGACAGATACGCAGTATTTT. Residues: CSVEDIGLARTDTQYF.

This clonotype was counted at least ten times. The chain uses TRBV29-1 and TRBJ2-5, with unresolved D. Germline V CDR1 and CDR2: SQVTM, ANQGSEA. Trimming removed 4 bases at V and 8 bases at J, with 8 bases between. CDR3 size: 10 residues. The CDR3 region is CSVASGTQYF. DNA of the CDR3: TGCAGCGTTGCCTCTGGTACCCAGTACTTC.

This clonotype was picked up many times. V is TRBV28 and J is TRBJ2-1; 16 nucleotides line up with TRBD2. CDR3 length: 18 residues. The germline gives CDR1 MDHEN, CDR2 SYDVKM. With 6 bases clipped from V and 4 bases from J, the junction kept 9 bases outside the gene matches. The CDR3 region is CASRGTSGRARMYNEQFF. CDR3 nucleotides: TGTGCCAGCAGAGGGACTAGCGGGAGGGCTAGGATGTACAATGAGCAGTTCTTC.

This clonotype has ten or more counts. The CDR3 DNA reads as TGTGCCAGCAGTTTAGGACTAGCGGGAGTCAACACCGGGGAGCTGTTTTTT. It translates to CASSLGLAGVNTGELFF. This sequence joins TRBV27 and TRBJ2-2; the match to TRBD2 covers 13 bases. Germline CDR1 reads MNHEY; CDR2 reads SMNVEV (reference sequence). V trimming: 2 bases; J trimming: 2 bases; junction bases outside the gene matches: 2. This CDR3 comprises 17 residues.

This clonotype was picked up many times. The rearrangement joins TRBV18 to TRBJ2-1, with D unclear. The CDR3 contains 13 residues. Trimming took off 2 bases at V and 9 bases at J, with 11 bases between the two ends. Germline V lookup: CDR1 KGHSH, CDR2 LQKENI. CDR3 loop: CASSPSSHGEQFF. CDR3 sequence (DNA): TGTGCCAGCTCACCATCCTCCCATGGTGAGCAGTTCTTC.

This clonotype was seen at least ten times. CDR3 sequence: CASSQGTSGNEQFF. In DNA, the CDR3 is TGCGCCAGCAGCCAAGGGACTAGCGGGAATGAGCAGTTCTTC. The V call is TRBV5-1, the J call TRBJ2-1; 12 nucleotides agree with TRBD2. Germline values: CDR1 SGHRS, CDR2 YFSETQ. The CDR3 is 14 amino acids. The ends lost 4 bases at V and 7 bases at J; junction bases unmatched: 3.

The rearrangement links TRBV3-1 to TRBJ2-1, with D perhaps matching TRBD2 (5 bases). V shed 3 bases and J shed 4 bases, with 22 bases lying between them. CDR1 and CDR2 from the germline V gene are LGHDT and YNNKEL (reference sequence). This CDR3 is built from 18 residues. The CDR3 DNA reads as TGTGCCAGCAGCCAGACCCCGGTCCAGGAGGATCCTTACAATGAGCAGTTCTTC. Translating it yields CASSQTPVQEDPYNEQFF.

This clonotype has at least ten counts. The V call is TRBV6-5, the J call TRBJ1-6, with a tentative D call TRBD1 (5 bases). Looked up from germline, CDR1 is MNHEY and CDR2 is SVGAGI. The CDR3 totals 14 residues. V was clipped by 2 bases and J by 8 bases, with 10 bases between them. The CDR3 loop reads CASSYGMGHSPLHF. The CDR3 bases are TGTGCCAGCAGTTACGGAATGGGACATTCACCCCTCCACTTT.

This clonotype was found many times. V and J are TRBV7-2 and TRBJ2-3; D gene unclear. CDR3 size: 15 residues. Germline loops: CDR1 SGHTA, CDR2 FQGNSA. With 3 bases removed from V and 6 bases from J, the gap between germline ends came to 16 bases. This chain's CDR3 is CASSFSARLGDTQYF. In DNA form, the CDR3 reads TGTGCCAGCAGCTTTTCGGCTAGGCTAGGGGATACGCAGTATTTT.

There are many counts of this clonotype. The chain links TRBV6-2 or TRBV6-3 to TRBJ2-7; perhaps TRBD1 as D (5 bases). Per the germline V gene, CDR1 is MNHEY and CDR2 is SVGEGT. V lost 4 bases to trimming and J lost 3 bases, with 10 bases between them. The CDR3 has 13 residues. CDR3 protein: CASSFTDIYEQYF. The CDR3 DNA sequence: TGTGCCAGCAGTTTTACGGACATCTACGAGCAGTACTTC.

This clonotype appeared many times. This chain links TRBV5-6 with TRBJ2-6, with 7 bases fitting TRBD1. This CDR3 comprises 14 residues. V was clipped by 5 bases and J by 2 bases; unmatched bases: 1. Germline V gene data show CDR1 as SGHDT and CDR2 as YYEEEE. CDR3 protein: CASRQGTGANVLTF. The CDR3 coding sequence is TGTGCCAGCAGACAGGGGACTGGGGCCAACGTCCTGACTTTC. Complete variable domain (other parts from reference TRBV5-6 and TRBJ2-6): DAGVTQSPTHLIKTRGQQVTLRCSPKSGHDTVSWYQQALGQGPQFIFQYYEEEERQRGNFPDRFSGHQFPNYSSELNVNALLLGDSALYLCASRQGTGANVLTFGAGSRLTVL.

This clonotype was counted at least ten times. V usage is TRBV3-1 and J usage is TRBJ1-2; 10 nucleotides agree with TRBD1. The CDR3 is 14 amino acids. CDR1 is LGHDT and CDR2 is YNNKEL in the germline V gene (reference sequence). After removal of 7 bases from V and 4 bases from J, the junction contained 6 bases not matched to a gene. CDR3 sequence: CASTNRDRGYGYTF. CDR3 DNA: TGTGCCAGCACAAACCGGGACAGGGGCTATGGCTACACCTTC.

This clonotype was counted many times. The CDR3 nucleotides read TGTGCCAGCAGTTTCGCCCGCCGGGAAGCTTTCTTT. Protein product: CASSFARREAFF. The V call is TRBV12-3 or TRBV12-4, the J call TRBJ1-1; no definite D call. The CDR3 is made up of 12 amino acids. V lost 3 bases and J lost 8, with 10 bases in between.

Ten or more counts support this clonotype. The V and J genes are TRBV20-1 and TRBJ1-6, with a possible D match to TRBD1 (5 bases). The CDR3 totals 14 residues. V lost 5 bases, J lost 6 bases, and 14 bases lay in between. Germline-derived CDR1 and CDR2 are DFQATT and SNEGSKA (reference sequence). CDR3 sequence: CSAYFAGFNSPLHF. The CDR3 nucleotides read TGCAGTGCTTACTTTGCAGGGTTTAATTCACCCCTCCACTTT.

Many counts were recorded for this clonotype. The J gene is TRBJ2-1, the V gene TRBV5-6; D unresolved. Per germline, CDR1 SGHDT and CDR2 YYEEEE. The V end was cut by 4 bases, the J end by 12 bases, with 14 bases between. The CDR3 sequence is 12 residues long. CDR3 protein: CASSVRSYRQFF. The DNA for the CDR3 is TGTGCCAGCAGCGTTAGGTCGTACCGGCAGTTCTTC.

This clonotype was recorded many times. V usage is TRBV3-1 and J usage is TRBJ2-1; D uncertain. The CDR3 is made up of 15 amino acids. Germline V CDR1 and CDR2: LGHDT, YNNKEL (reference sequence). Between the trimmed V and J ends, which lost 0 bases and 0 bases, there was a span of 6 bases. CDR3 bases: TGTGCCAGCAGCCAAGATATTGACTCCTACAATGAGCAGTTCTTC. Translated: CASSQDIDSYNEQFF.